The sequence of this TCR beta chain was determined in a study of T cell repertoires in cytomegalovirus infection. The wider study: Matching HLA type and CMV infection were both indicated by public TCR beta signatures.

The trim removed 7 bases at V and 1 base at J, leaving 2 bases unmatched. Germline V gene lookup returns CDR1 SQVTM and CDR2 ANQGSEA. CDR3 length equals 12 residues. Study results and limitations: Clonotypes of TCR beta that were HLA-C-restricted and CMV-specific dominated the ex vivo response.

Details on this clonotype: No antigen is known for it.

TCRdb analysed the reads with MiXCR anew, one entry per CDR3 protein. The sample lists just over 300,000 distinct CDR3 sequences; roughly a sixth were seen once. The chain carries TRBV29-1 and TRBJ2-7, with 9 bases that match TRBD1. This clonotype was obtained from a human donor in good health (CMV status not recorded). Some clones in this sample may be carry-over from other donors' samples. The sample taken for sequencing was PBMCs. The CDR3 here is CSAGQGSYEQYF. CDR3 sequence (DNA): TGCAGCGCCGGACAGGGGTCCTACGAGCAGTACTTC.